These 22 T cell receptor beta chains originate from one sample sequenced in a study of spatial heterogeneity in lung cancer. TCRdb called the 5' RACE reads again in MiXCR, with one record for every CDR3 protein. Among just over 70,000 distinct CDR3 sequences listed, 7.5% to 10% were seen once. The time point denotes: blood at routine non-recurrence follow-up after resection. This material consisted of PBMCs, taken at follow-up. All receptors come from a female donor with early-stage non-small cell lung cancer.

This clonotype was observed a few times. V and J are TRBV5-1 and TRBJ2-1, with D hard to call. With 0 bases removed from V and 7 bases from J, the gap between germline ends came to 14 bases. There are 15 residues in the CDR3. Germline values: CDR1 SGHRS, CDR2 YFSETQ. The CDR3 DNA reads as TGCGCCAGCAGCTTGGCTCAGGCGGTGACAAATGAGCAGTTCTTC. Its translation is CASSLAQAVTNEQFF. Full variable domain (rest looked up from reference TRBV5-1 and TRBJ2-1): KAGVTQTPRYLIKTRGQQVTLSCSPISGHRSVSWYQQTPGQGLQFLFEYFSETQRNKGNFPGRFSGRQFSNSRSEMNVSTLELGDSALYLCASSLAQAVTNEQFFGPGTRLTVL.

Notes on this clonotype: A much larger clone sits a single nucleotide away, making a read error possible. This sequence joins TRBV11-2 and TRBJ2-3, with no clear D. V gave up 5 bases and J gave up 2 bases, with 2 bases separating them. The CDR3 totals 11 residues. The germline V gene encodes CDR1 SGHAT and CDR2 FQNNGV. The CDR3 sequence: CASSHTDTQYF. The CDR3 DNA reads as TGTGCCAGCAGCCACACAGATACGCAGTATTTT.

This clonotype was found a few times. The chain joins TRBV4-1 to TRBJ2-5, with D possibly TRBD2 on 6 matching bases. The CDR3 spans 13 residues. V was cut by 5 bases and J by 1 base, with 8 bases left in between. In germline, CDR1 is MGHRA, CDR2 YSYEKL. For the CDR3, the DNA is TGCGCCAGCAGCATAGCGGCCCAAGAGACCCAGTACTTC. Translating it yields CASSIAAQETQYF.

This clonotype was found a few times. The CDR3 DNA follows: TGTGCCAGCCGAAGGGATGGAGGCAATCAGCCCCAGCATTTT. This sequence encodes CASRRDGGNQPQHF. This chain uses TRBV27 with TRBJ1-5; D unclear. The CDR3 contains 14 residues. Germline V CDR1 and CDR2: MNHEY, SMNVEV (reference sequence). V lost 8 bases to trimming and J lost 2 bases, with 13 bases between them.

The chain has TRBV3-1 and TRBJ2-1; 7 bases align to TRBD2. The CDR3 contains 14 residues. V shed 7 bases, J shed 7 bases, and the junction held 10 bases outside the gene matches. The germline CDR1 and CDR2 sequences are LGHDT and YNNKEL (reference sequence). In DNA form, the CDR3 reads TGTGCCAGCACCATCGGCGGGAGATTTAATGAGCAGTTCTTC. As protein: CASTIGGRFNEQFF.

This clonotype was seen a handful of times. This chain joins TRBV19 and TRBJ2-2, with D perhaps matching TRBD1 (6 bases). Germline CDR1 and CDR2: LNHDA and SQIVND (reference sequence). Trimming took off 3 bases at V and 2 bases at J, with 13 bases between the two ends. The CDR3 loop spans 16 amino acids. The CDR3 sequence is CASSIYGTSNTGELFF. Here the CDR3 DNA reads TGTGCCAGTAGTATCTACGGGACATCCAACACCGGGGAGCTGTTTTTT.

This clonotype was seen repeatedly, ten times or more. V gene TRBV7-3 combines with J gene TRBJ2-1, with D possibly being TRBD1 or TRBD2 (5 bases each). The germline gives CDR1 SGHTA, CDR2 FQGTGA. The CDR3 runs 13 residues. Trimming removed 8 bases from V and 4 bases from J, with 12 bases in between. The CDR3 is CASAMGDYNEQFF. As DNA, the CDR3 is TGTGCCAGCGCCATGGGGGATTACAATGAGCAGTTCTTC.

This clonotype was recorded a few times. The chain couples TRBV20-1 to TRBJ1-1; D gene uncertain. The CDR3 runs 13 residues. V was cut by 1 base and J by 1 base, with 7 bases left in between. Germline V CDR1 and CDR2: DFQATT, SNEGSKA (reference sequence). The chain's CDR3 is CSARADRNTEAFF. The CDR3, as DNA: TGCAGTGCTAGAGCGGACCGGAACACTGAAGCTTTCTTT.

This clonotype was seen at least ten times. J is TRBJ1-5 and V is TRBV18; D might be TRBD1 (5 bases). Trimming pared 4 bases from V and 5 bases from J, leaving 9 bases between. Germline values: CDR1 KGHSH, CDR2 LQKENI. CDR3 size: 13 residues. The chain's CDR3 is CASSLLGDQPQHF. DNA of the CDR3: TGTGCCAGCTCACTTCTAGGGGATCAGCCCCAGCATTTT.

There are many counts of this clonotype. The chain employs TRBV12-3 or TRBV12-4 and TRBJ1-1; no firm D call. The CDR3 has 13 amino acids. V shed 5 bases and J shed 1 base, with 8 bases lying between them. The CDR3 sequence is CASSLHQNTEAFF. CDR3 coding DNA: TGTGCCAGCAGTCTACATCAGAACACTGAAGCTTTCTTT.

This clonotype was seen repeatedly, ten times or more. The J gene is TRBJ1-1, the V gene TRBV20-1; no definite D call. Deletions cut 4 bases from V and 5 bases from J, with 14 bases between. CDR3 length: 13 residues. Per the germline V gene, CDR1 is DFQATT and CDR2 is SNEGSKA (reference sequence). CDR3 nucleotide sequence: TGCAGTGCTACCGACGGGAGGTGGACTGAAGCTTTCTTT. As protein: CSATDGRWTEAFF.

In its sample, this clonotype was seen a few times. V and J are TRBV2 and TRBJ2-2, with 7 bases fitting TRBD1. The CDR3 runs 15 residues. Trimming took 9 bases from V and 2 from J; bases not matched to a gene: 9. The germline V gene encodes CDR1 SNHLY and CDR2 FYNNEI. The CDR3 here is CASLGDRANTGELFF. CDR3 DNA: TGTGCCAGTCTAGGTGACAGGGCCAACACCGGGGAGCTGTTTTTT.

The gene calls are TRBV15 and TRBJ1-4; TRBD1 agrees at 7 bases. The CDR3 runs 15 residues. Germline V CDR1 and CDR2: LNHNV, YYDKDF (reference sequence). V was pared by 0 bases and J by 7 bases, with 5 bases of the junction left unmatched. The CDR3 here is CATSRDQGGGEKLFF. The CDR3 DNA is TGTGCCACCAGCAGAGATCAAGGGGGCGGTGAAAAACTGTTTTTT.

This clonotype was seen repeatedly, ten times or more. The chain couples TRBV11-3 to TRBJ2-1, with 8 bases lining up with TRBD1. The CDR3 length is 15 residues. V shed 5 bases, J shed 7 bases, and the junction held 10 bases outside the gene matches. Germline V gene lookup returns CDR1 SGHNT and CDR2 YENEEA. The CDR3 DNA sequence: TGTGCCAGCAGCCGCGGACAGGGAGGATTAAATGAGCAGTTCTTC. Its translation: CASSRGQGGLNEQFF.

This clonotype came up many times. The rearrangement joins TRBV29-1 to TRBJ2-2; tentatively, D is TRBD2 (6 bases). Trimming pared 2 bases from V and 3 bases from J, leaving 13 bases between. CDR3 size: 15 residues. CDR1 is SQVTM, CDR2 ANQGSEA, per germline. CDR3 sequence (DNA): TGCAGCGTTGAACGGAGGGGAACGGACACCGGGGAGCTGTTTTTT. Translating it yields CSVERRGTDTGELFF.

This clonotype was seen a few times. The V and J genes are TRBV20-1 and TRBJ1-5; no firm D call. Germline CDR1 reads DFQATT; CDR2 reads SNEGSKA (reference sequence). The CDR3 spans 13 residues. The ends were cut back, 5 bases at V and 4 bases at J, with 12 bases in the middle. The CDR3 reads CSAQTRLNQPQHF. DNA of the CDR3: TGCAGTGCTCAAACAAGGTTAAATCAGCCCCAGCATTTT.

CDR3 in amino acids: CASSPRLAGGGNEQFF. DNA for the CDR3: TGTGCCAGCAGCCCAAGACTCGCGGGAGGCGGCAATGAGCAGTTCTTC. V and J are TRBV7-3 and TRBJ2-1, with 8 bases lining up with TRBD2. CDR1 SGHTA and CDR2 FQGTGA come from the germline V gene. The J segment lost 6 bases and the V segment lost 5 bases, leaving 12 bases of the junction unmatched. CDR3 length equals 16 residues.

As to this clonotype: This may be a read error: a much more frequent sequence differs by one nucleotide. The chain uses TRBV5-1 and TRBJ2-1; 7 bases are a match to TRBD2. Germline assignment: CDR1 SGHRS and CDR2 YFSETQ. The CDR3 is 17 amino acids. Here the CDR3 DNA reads TGCGCCTGCAGCTTCTCTCAGAGGACTAGCTCCTACAATGAGCAGTTCTTC. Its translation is CACSFSQRTSSYNEQFF.

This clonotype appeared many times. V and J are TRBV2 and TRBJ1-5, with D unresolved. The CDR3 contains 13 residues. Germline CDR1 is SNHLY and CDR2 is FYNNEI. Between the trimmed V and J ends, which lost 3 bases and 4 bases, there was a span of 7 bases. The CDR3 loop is CASSERYNQPQHF. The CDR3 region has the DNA TGTGCCAGCAGTGAGCGGTATAATCAGCCCCAGCATTTT.

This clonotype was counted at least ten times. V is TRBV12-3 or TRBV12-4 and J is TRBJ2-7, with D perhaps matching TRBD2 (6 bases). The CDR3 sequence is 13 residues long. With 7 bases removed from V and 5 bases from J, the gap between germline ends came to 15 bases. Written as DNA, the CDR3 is TGTGCCAGCACTCGAGCGGGTCGGAACGAGCAGTACTTC. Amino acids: CASTRAGRNEQYF.

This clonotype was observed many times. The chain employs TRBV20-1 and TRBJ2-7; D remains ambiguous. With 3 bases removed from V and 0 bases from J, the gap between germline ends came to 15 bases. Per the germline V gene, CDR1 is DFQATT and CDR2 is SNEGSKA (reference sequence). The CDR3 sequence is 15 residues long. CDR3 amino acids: CSARAPGQYSYEQYF. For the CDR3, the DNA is TGCAGTGCTAGGGCCCCCGGGCAATACTCCTACGAGCAGTACTTC.

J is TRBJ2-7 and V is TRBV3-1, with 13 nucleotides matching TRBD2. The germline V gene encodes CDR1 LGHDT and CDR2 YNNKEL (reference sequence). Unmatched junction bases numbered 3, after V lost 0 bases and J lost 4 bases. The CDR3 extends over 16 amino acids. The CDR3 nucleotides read TGTGCCAGCAGCCAAGAAGGACTAGCGGGAGTGTACGAGCAGTACTTC. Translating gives CASSQEGLAGVYEQYF.